This TCR beta chain originates from a study of T cell responses to AZD1222 COVID-19 vaccine. Here immunoSEQ multiplex PCR was the method, and the copy in TCRdb shows in-frame clones only, minus some. The table lists approximately 110,000 clones, over 85% of them singletons. The CDR3 has 15 amino acids. V lost 3 bases and J 7 bases, leaving 15 bases between the germline ends. CDR1 and CDR2 from the germline V gene are MNHEY and SVGEGT. Points from the study as a whole: Scientists sampled the repertoires only once the peak T cell response had passed. There were mostly white British donors and more females than males, and clonal diversity was possibly underestimated. Only a handful of AZD1222 recipients were seropositive at baseline. Spike was spanned by vaccine-associated CD4 TCRs, with dominance at 160-218 and 743-854.

A note on this clone: Antigen: not known.

The chain couples TRBV6-2 or TRBV6-3 to TRBJ1-4; D is uncertain. This material consisted of peripheral blood, taken on day 0 of AZD1222 vaccination. The sequence derives from an adult in good health. CDR3 in DNA: TGTGCCAGCAGTTATGTCGCGGGGTTTGGTGAAAAACTGTTTTTT. Its translation: CASSYVAGFGEKLFF.